This T cell receptor (beta chain) comes out of a study of CD4 and CD8 cells across lung adenocarcinoma regions. Each CDR3 protein gets one entry after TCRdb re-called the PCR reads with MiXCR. The sample lists about 4,100 distinct CDR3 sequences; 52% were seen once. Samples came from patients with localized non-small cell lung adenocarcinoma. This clonotype was sampled from a female donor with lung adenocarcinoma. The CD4 and CD8 labels of this study may be unreliable. The sample consisted of CD4+ T cells from the center of a lung tumor.

The CDR3 DNA sequence: TGCGCCAGCAGCCAAGCTAGGAGGGAATTAAGCTCTGGAAACACCATATATTTT. Encoded protein: CASSQARRELSSGNTIYF. V is TRBV4-1 and J is TRBJ1-3; D is uncertain. From germline, CDR1 is MGHRA and CDR2 YSYEKL. Trimming stripped 1 base from V and 0 bases from J, with 16 bases between. The CDR3 runs to 18 residues.